A selection of T cell receptor beta chains follows, all from one sample in a study of blood T cells in healthy people across ages. MiXCR was run by TCRdb on the 5' RACE reads, yielding one entry per CDR3 protein. Seen here are 600,000 or so distinct CDR3 sequences, 45% to 55% observed once, and the top ten hold 20% to 25%. Sequencing was done on a sample of blood. All receptors derive from an elderly man in good health. CDR3s include the opening cysteine and the closing phenylalanine or tryptophan. Each record gives: clone size, J gene, D gene, V gene, CDR3 length, CDR3 DNA, CDR3 protein. A D gene is named only where the DNA matches it firmly. Clone size is shown for a subset of rows, as once, few, many or a class of expanded clone.

clone_size: NA; j_call: TRBJ2-1; d_call: NA; v_call: TRBV12-3/TRBV12-4; cdr3_length: 17; cdr3_nt: TGTGCCAGCAGTTTAGGGCTAGCCCCCTATAATCACAATGAGCAGTTCTTC; cdr3_aa: CASSLGLAPYNHNEQFF
clone_size: NA; j_call: TRBJ2-1; d_call: NA; v_call: TRBV4-1; cdr3_length: 13; cdr3_nt: TGCGCCAGCAGCGTGGCAGTTGTGAATGAGCAGTTCTTC; cdr3_aa: CASSVAVVNEQFF
clone_size: NA; j_call: TRBJ2-7; d_call: NA; v_call: TRBV5-1; cdr3_length: 14; cdr3_nt: TGCGCCAGCAGCTTGGCGTCCACTTCCTACGAGCAGTACTTC; cdr3_aa: CASSLASTSYEQYF
clone_size: NA; j_call: TRBJ2-4; d_call: TRBD1; v_call: TRBV28; cdr3_length: 13; cdr3_nt: TGTGCCAGCAGATCCGGGACAGTAAACATTCAGTACTTC; cdr3_aa: CASRSGTVNIQYF
clone_size: NA; j_call: TRBJ2-1; d_call: NA; v_call: TRBV29-1; cdr3_length: 17; cdr3_nt: TGCAGCGTTGGGGGCAGAGATGGGGATCCTACCTACAATGAGCAGTTCTTC; cdr3_aa: CSVGGRDGDPTYNEQFF
clone_size: NA; j_call: TRBJ1-1; d_call: NA; v_call: TRBV14; cdr3_length: 14; cdr3_nt: TGTGCCAGCAGCCAAGAATTTGGTTACACTGAAGCTTTCTTT; cdr3_aa: CASSQEFGYTEAFF
clone_size: NA; j_call: TRBJ1-2; d_call: TRBD1; v_call: TRBV10-3; cdr3_length: 14; cdr3_nt: TGTGCCATCAGTGAGGACAGGGGCCGCTATGGCTACACCTTC; cdr3_aa: CAISEDRGRYGYTF
clone_size: NA; j_call: TRBJ1-6; d_call: NA; v_call: TRBV4-1; cdr3_length: 16; cdr3_nt: TGCGCCAGCAGCCAAGACTTTGGCGCCCCATATTCACCCCTCCACTTT; cdr3_aa: CASSQDFGAPYSPLHF
clone_size: NA; j_call: TRBJ2-5; d_call: TRBD1; v_call: TRBV29-1; cdr3_length: 13; cdr3_nt: TGCAGCGTGGCCGGGACAGGGGAACGTCGGCAGTACTTC; cdr3_aa: CSVAGTGERRQYF
clone_size: many; j_call: TRBJ2-3; d_call: NA; v_call: TRBV7-9; cdr3_length: 14; cdr3_nt: TGTGCCAGCAGCCCTCTCACTAGCACAGATACGCAGTATTTT; cdr3_aa: CASSPLTSTDTQYF
clone_size: NA; j_call: TRBJ1-3; d_call: TRBD1; v_call: TRBV9; cdr3_length: 17; cdr3_nt: TGTGCCAGCAGCGTAGTTGACAGGGGTGAAGCTGGAAACACCATATATTTT; cdr3_aa: CASSVVDRGEAGNTIYF
clone_size: NA; j_call: TRBJ1-6; d_call: NA; v_call: TRBV7-9; cdr3_length: 15; cdr3_nt: TGTGCCAGCAGCTGGGGGACGACATATAATTCACCCCTCCACTTT; cdr3_aa: CASSWGTTYNSPLHF
clone_size: few; j_call: TRBJ2-6; d_call: TRBD1; v_call: TRBV12-3/TRBV12-4; cdr3_length: 13; cdr3_nt: TGTGCCAGCGCTAGGCCCGGGACAGGGAAATTGACTTTC; cdr3_aa: CASARPGTGKLTF
clone_size: NA; j_call: TRBJ1-1; d_call: NA; v_call: TRBV4-2; cdr3_length: 14; cdr3_nt: TGTGCCAGCAGCGTCTCCGGAGGGCACACTGAAGCTTTCTTT; cdr3_aa: CASSVSGGHTEAFF
clone_size: once; j_call: TRBJ2-7; d_call: TRBD2; v_call: TRBV10-3; cdr3_length: 16; cdr3_nt: TGTGCCATCAGTGAGTTTGAGCGGGGGAGCTCCTACGAGCAGTACTTC; cdr3_aa: CAISEFERGSSYEQYF
clone_size: NA; j_call: TRBJ1-2; d_call: NA; v_call: TRBV12-3/TRBV12-4; cdr3_length: 13; cdr3_nt: TGTGCCAGCAGTGCGGACAGCTTATATGGCTACACCTTC; cdr3_aa: CASSADSLYGYTF
clone_size: NA; j_call: TRBJ2-5; d_call: NA; v_call: TRBV5-1; cdr3_length: 14; cdr3_nt: TGCGCCAGCAGCTTGACGCCGGAACGGGAGACCCAGTACTTC; cdr3_aa: CASSLTPERETQYF
clone_size: NA; j_call: TRBJ2-7; d_call: NA; v_call: TRBV28; cdr3_length: 14; cdr3_nt: TGTGCCAGCAGTTACCCGACAGTTGCCTACGAGCAGTACTTC; cdr3_aa: CASSYPTVAYEQYF